This T cell receptor beta chain was retrieved from a study of blood T cell repertoires in COVID-19. As for the study in general: The United States, Italy and Spain provided the acute and convalescent COVID-19 samples. PBMCs, B-cell-depleted T cells, or T cells provided the cDNA or gDNA that made up the material.

Looked up from germline, CDR1 is LNHDA and CDR2 is SQIVND (reference sequence). The V and J ends lost 5 bases and 8 bases, in that order; junction bases with no gene match: 11. The CDR3 extends over 15 amino acids. Authors' analysis steps: Using reference gene primer amplification, nucleated cell counts were estimated. The repertoire was sequenced with immunoSEQ multiplex PCR; TCRdb's copy has only in-frame clones and lacks some. The D gene and trimming were derived from the DNA, and the V and J assignments and clone size from that table. The sample includes fewer than 200,000 clones, 77% seen only once; the top ten take around 2.7%.

What was sequenced was peripheral blood. The chain joins TRBV19 to TRBJ1-4; TRBD1 matches at 7 bases. This clonotype was obtained from a man in his 70s with acute or convalescent COVID-19. CDR3 bases: TGTGCCAGTAGTCCCCTGACAGGGTTTGGGGAAAAACTGTTTTTT. Translation: CASSPLTGFGEKLFF.